This is a list of T cell receptor beta chains from one sample in a study of T cells after yellow fever vaccination. TCRdb processed the 5' RACE reads anew with MiXCR; each CDR3 protein has one entry. The sample contains some 500,000 distinct CDR3 sequences, 13% of which appear only once. Sample: PBMCs, taken on the day of the yellow fever booster vaccination. These receptors were collected from a man aged 25 to 40 who received the YFV17D yellow fever vaccine. Both conserved end residues are part of each CDR3. The D gene is left open where the match is weak. Part of the rows lack a size; the others show once, few, many or a class for expanded clones.

J gene | D gene | clone size | V gene | CDR3 DNA | CDR3 protein
TRBJ2-5 | NA | few | TRBV29-1 | TGCAGCGTTGAAGGTAGAGCGTCGGGGGAGACCCAGTACTTC | CSVEGRASGETQYF
TRBJ2-1 | TRBD2 | NA | TRBV20-1 | TGCAGTGCTACATCTAGCGGGAGTAGAACCTACAATGAGCAGTTCTTC | CSATSSGSRTYNEQFF
TRBJ2-7 | NA | few | TRBV5-1 | TGCGCCAGCAGCAGCAACCCCGGGCGGTACGAGCAGTACTTC | CASSSNPGRYEQYF
TRBJ2-7 | NA | NA | TRBV12-3/TRBV12-4 | TGTGCCAGCAGTGTAGGACAGACCCCGACCTACGAGCAGTACTTC | CASSVGQTPTYEQYF
TRBJ2-1 | TRBD2 | few | TRBV5-4 | TGTGCCATTACAATAGCGGGAGGAATGTACAATGAGCAGTTCTTC | CAITIAGGMYNEQFF
TRBJ2-1 | TRBD2 | few | TRBV29-1 | TGCAGCGTTGTTTCGGGCGGGGGATACAATGAGCAGTTCTTC | CSVVSGGGYNEQFF
TRBJ2-3 | NA | NA | TRBV7-9 | TGTGCCAGCAGCAATCCGGGCCCAGGTTCAGATACGCAGTATTTT | CASSNPGPGSDTQYF
TRBJ2-3 | NA | few | TRBV4-3 | TGCGCCAGCAGCCAAGACCGGTCGGGTCAGACATTAGGGGATACGCAGTATTTT | CASSQDRSGQTLGDTQYF
TRBJ2-7 | TRBD2 | NA | TRBV5-1 | TGCGCCAGCAGCTTGCCAACTTCTAGCGGGAGTCTCTACGAGCAGTACTTC | CASSLPTSSGSLYEQYF
TRBJ2-7 | TRBD2 | few | TRBV5-1 | TGCGCCAGCAGCTTGGATACTAGCGGAAGCACTTACGAGCAGTACTTC | CASSLDTSGSTYEQYF
TRBJ1-5 | NA | few | TRBV28 | TGTGCCAGCAGTTTAAGTCCATCGGGCAATCAGCCCCAGCATTTT | CASSLSPSGNQPQHF
TRBJ2-5 | NA | few | TRBV7-2 | TGTGCCAGCAGCTTAACGAGGCACGAGACCCAGTACTTC | CASSLTRHETQYF
TRBJ2-7 | TRBD1 | NA | TRBV20-1 | TGCAGTACAGACAGGGGAACCTCCTACGAGCAGTACTTC | CSTDRGTSYEQYF
TRBJ2-7 | NA | NA | TRBV20-1 | TGCAGTGCTATTGTACCCCCCTACGAGCAGTACTTC | CSAIVPPYEQYF
TRBJ1-2 | NA | NA | TRBV4-3 | TGCGCCAGCAGCCAAGACAAGGGATCTGGCTACACCTTC | CASSQDKGSGYTF
TRBJ2-7 | TRBD1 | NA | TRBV6-5 | TGTGCCAGCAGGCCCCAGAGGGGGCGAGGTGACTACGAGCAGTACTTC | CASRPQRGRGDYEQYF
TRBJ1-1 | NA | NA | TRBV28 | TGTGCCAGCACATTCTCCGGGCGGTCGGTCCAGAACACTGAAGCTTTCTTT | CASTFSGRSVQNTEAFF
TRBJ2-2 | NA | NA | TRBV12-3/TRBV12-4 | TGTGCCAGCACTCACTCAGGAGGGGCTGGCGGGGAGCTGTTTTTT | CASTHSGGAGGELFF
TRBJ2-2 | NA | few | TRBV5-1 | TGCGCCAGCAGCTTCGGGTCCAAGAACACCGGGGAGCTGTTTTTT | CASSFGSKNTGELFF
TRBJ2-3 | NA | NA | TRBV5-8 | TGTGCCAGCAGCTTGAGATCTACGCAGTATTTT | CASSLRSTQYF
TRBJ2-1 | TRBD2 | few | TRBV7-2 | TGTGCCAGCAGCTTACCGGGACTAGCGGGAGACAATGAGCAGTTCTTC | CASSLPGLAGDNEQFF
TRBJ2-7 | TRBD2 | NA | TRBV20-1 | TGCAGTGCTAGCCGGGACGGGAGGGACCACGAGCAGTACTTC | CSASRDGRDHEQYF
TRBJ2-3 | TRBD1 | few | TRBV10-1 | TGCGCCAGCAGTGAGGGTAGGACAGGGGCTATAGATACGCAGTATTTT | CASSEGRTGAIDTQYF
TRBJ2-7 | NA | few | TRBV29-1 | TGCAGCGTAGCCCCACAGAACGGATACGAGCAGTACTTC | CSVAPQNGYEQYF
TRBJ2-5 | TRBD2 | NA | TRBV12-3/TRBV12-4 | TGTGCCAGCAGCTGGGGACTAGGGGAAGAGACCCAGTACTTC | CASSWGLGEETQYF
TRBJ2-1 | TRBD2 | many | TRBV5-1 | TGCGCCAGCAGCTTGGGCGGGACTACGTACAATGAGCAGTTCTTC | CASSLGGTTYNEQFF
TRBJ1-4 | NA | NA | TRBV5-1 | TGCGCCAGCAGCTCGGTGACAGGCTGGGCAACTAATGAAAAACTGTTTTTT | CASSSVTGWATNEKLFF
TRBJ2-7 | TRBD2 | many | TRBV7-2 | TGTGCCAGCAGCTTCGTTAGACTAGCGGGAGTCTACGAGCAGTACTTC | CASSFVRLAGVYEQYF
TRBJ1-1 | NA | NA | TRBV6-1 | TGTGCCAGCAGCTCTGCCCGACTATCTTTGAACACTGAAGCTTTCTTT | CASSSARLSLNTEAFF
TRBJ2-3 | NA | NA | TRBV20-1 | TGCAGTGCCACCCGACAGGCCCTGCCCACAGATACGCAGTATTTT | CSATRQALPTDTQYF
TRBJ2-2 | NA | few | TRBV7-8 | TGTGCCAGCAGCTTCGTCCTGGGCGCCGGGGAGCTGTTTTTT | CASSFVLGAGELFF
TRBJ2-5 | NA | few | TRBV5-1 | TGCGCCAGCAGCTCCTCTCCCTCCAGAGGGGAGACCCAGTACTTC | CASSSSPSRGETQYF
TRBJ1-1 | NA | NA | TRBV25-1 | TGTGCCAGCAGTGAATATTTCCCGGGGGAGGGCACTGAAGCTTTCTTT | CASSEYFPGEGTEAFF
TRBJ2-2 | NA | few | TRBV20-1 | TGCAGTGCCCAGATAAATGGGCACCCGGGGATCACCGGGGAGCTGTTTTTT | CSAQINGHPGITGELFF
TRBJ2-7 | TRBD2 | few | TRBV5-1 | TGCGCCAGCAGAATTCTAGCGGGAGCATCTTACGAGCAGTACTTC | CASRILAGASYEQYF
TRBJ2-3 | NA | few | TRBV7-2 | TGTGCCAGCAGCGGCGGGCACACAGATACGCAGTATTTT | CASSGGHTDTQYF
TRBJ2-7 | NA | NA | TRBV20-1 | TGCAGTGCTAGAGCTCCCGGGACTCCTTCCTACGAGCAGTACTTC | CSARAPGTPSYEQYF
TRBJ2-5 | NA | NA | TRBV7-6 | TGTGCCAGCAGCTCCGGGTACCAAGAGACCCAGTACTTC | CASSSGYQETQYF
TRBJ1-1 | TRBD1 | once | TRBV7-9 | TGTGCCAGCAGCTTAGGTACAGGGGCGGAAAAGGAAGCTTTCTTT | CASSLGTGAEKEAFF
TRBJ2-7 | NA | NA | TRBV9 | TGTGCCAGCAGCGCCGGACAGACCTACGAGCAGTACTTC | CASSAGQTYEQYF
TRBJ2-5 | NA | few | TRBV12-3/TRBV12-4 | TGTGCCAGCAGTTGGCCAGGGCAAGAGACCCAGTACTTC | CASSWPGQETQYF
TRBJ1-6 | TRBD1 | many | TRBV25-1 | TGTGCCAGCAGTGAAGGGACAGATTCTTCACCCCTCCACTTT | CASSEGTDSSPLHF
TRBJ1-6 | TRBD1 | many | TRBV5-4 | TGTGCCAGCAGCCCGACAGGGACTAATTCACCCCTCCACTTT | CASSPTGTNSPLHF
TRBJ2-3 | NA | few | TRBV20-1 | TGCAGTGCTAGCGGACAAATTCTCGCAGATACGCAGTATTTT | CSASGQILADTQYF
TRBJ2-1 | TRBD1 | NA | TRBV7-8 | TGTGCCAGCAGCATATCCGGGACAGGGGTAAATGAGCAGTTCTTC | CASSISGTGVNEQFF
TRBJ2-1 | NA | many | TRBV5-1 | TGCGCCAGCAGCTTCAGGGGATTCTACAATGAGCAGTTCTTC | CASSFRGFYNEQFF
TRBJ2-3 | TRBD1 | many | TRBV20-1 | TGCAGTGCCTCAGGGCAGGGGGACACAGATACGCAGTATTTT | CSASGQGDTDTQYF
TRBJ2-7 | NA | NA | TRBV20-1 | TGCAGTGGGGAAGAGGGGGGGCACGAGCAGTACTTC | CSGEEGGHEQYF
TRBJ2-4 | TRBD2 | NA | TRBV20-1 | TGCAGTGCTTCAAATAAAGGACTAGCGGGACTGGGGGCCAAAAACATTCAGTACTTC | CSASNKGLAGLGAKNIQYF
TRBJ2-1 | NA | NA | TRBV6-2/TRBV6-3 | TGTGCCAGCAGCCGGGAGCCCTTCTCAAGGTTCTTC | CASSREPFSRFF
TRBJ2-3 | TRBD2 | many | TRBV29-1 | TGCAGCGCTAGCGGGAGGGCCGCAGATACGCAGTATTTT | CSASGRAADTQYF
TRBJ2-1 | TRBD2 | many | TRBV6-4 | TGTGCCAGCAGCCAACTAGCGGGAGGGTACAATGAGCAGTTCTTC | CASSQLAGGYNEQFF